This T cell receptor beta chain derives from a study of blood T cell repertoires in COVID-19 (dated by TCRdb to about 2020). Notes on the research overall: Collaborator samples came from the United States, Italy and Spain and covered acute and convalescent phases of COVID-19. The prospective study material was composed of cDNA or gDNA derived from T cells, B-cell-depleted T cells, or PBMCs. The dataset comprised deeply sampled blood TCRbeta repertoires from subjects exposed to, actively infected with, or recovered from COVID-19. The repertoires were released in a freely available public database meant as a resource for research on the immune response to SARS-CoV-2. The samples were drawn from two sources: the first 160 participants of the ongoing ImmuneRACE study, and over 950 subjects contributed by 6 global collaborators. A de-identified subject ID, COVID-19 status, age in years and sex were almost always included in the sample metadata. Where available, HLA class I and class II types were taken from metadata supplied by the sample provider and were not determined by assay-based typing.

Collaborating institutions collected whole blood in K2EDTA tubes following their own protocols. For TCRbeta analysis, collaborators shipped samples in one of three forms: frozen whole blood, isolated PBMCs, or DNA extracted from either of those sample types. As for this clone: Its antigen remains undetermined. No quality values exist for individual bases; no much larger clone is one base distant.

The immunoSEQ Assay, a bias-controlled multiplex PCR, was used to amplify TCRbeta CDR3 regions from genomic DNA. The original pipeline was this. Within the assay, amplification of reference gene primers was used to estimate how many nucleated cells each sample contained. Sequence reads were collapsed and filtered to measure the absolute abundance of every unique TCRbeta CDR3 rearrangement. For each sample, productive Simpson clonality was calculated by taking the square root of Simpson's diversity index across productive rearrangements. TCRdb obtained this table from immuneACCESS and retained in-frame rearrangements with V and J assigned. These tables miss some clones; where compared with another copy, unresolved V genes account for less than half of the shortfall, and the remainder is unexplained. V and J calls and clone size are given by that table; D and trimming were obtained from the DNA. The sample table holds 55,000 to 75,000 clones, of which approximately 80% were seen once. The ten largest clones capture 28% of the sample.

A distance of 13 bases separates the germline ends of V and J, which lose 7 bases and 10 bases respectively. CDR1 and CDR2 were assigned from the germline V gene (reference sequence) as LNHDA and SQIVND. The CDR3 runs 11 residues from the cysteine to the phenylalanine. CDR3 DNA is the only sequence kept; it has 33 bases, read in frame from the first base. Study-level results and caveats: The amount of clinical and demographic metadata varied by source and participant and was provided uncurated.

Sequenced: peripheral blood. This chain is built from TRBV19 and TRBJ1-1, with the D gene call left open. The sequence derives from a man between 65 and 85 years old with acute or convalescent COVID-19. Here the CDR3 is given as CASIFTGVAFF. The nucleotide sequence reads TGTGCCAGTATCTTCACCGGGGTAGCTTTCTTT.